Only a few counts were recorded for the clone carrying this T cell receptor (beta chain). This CDR3 spans 12 amino acids. V lost 6 bases, J lost 4 bases, and 9 bases lay in between. The sample is drawn from a study of T-cell reconstitution after alpha-beta-depleted transplantation in children. Unique molecular identifiers featured in how the TCRbeta library was prepared. TCRdb itself ran the PCR reads through MiXCR, one entry per CDR3 protein. This sample yields around 250,000 distinct CDR3 sequences, of which approximately 9.8% are seen a single time; around 9.1% belongs to the top ten. The TCR sequence derives from a human donor who donated a stem cell graft to a child with SCID. This rearrangement joins TRBV12-3 or TRBV12-4 to TRBJ1-2, with D hard to call. The source material was PBMCs from the stem cell graft donor, sampled from the stem cell graft. The CDR3 spells CASRGEGYGYTF. The CDR3 DNA reads TGTGCCAGCAGGGGTGAGGGCTATGGCTACACCTTC.